This entry concerns a single T cell receptor beta chain. This sample is part of a study of blood T cell repertoires in COVID-19. Overall study: Material from acute and convalescent COVID-19 was sourced from the United States, Italy and Spain. Nucleic acid was either cDNA or gDNA, and it came from T cells, B-cell-depleted T cells, or PBMCs.

Germline V CDR1 and CDR2: GTSNPN, SVGIG (reference sequence). The junction had 13 bases not matched to a gene; V was cut back by 3 bases and J by 10 bases. This CDR3 spans 15 amino acids. Study processing details: The authors estimated nucleated cell counts from reference gene primer amplification. TCRdb's copy holds only in-frame clones and misses some; the assay was immunoSEQ multiplex PCR. That table is the source of V, J and clone size, and D and trimming were worked out from the DNA. The data show about 90,000 clones, about 88% seen once. The genes are TRBV30 and TRBJ2-1, with 9 bases matching TRBD2. The receptor was isolated from a man older than 75 with active or convalescent COVID-19. Material for sequencing was peripheral blood. The CDR3 protein is CAWSPYSGRRGEQFF. The CDR3 nucleotides are TGTGCCTGGAGCCCATATAGCGGGAGAAGGGGAGAGCAGTTCTTC.